A single T cell receptor beta chain is shown here with its context. Its antigen is still unknown. Sequencing was performed with immunoSEQ multiplex PCR; in TCRdb, only in-frame clones are kept and a portion is missing. The table lists around 100,000 clones, 85% to 90% of them singletons. The entry originates in a study of T cell responses to AZD1222 COVID-19 vaccine. In the study overall: The analysis combined second doses at about 4 or about 12 weeks. Findings and caveats of the study: Repertoires were sampled only after the peak T cell response. There were mostly white British donors and more females than males, and clonal diversity was possibly underestimated. Along spike, vaccine-associated CD4 TCRs were found throughout, with dominance at 160-218 and 743-854.

The starting material was peripheral blood, obtained on day 0 of AZD1222 vaccination. The sequence came from an adult in good health.

CDR3 in amino acids: CPRPPQGAIYNEQFF. The CDR3 nucleotides read TGCCCCCGCCCCCCACAGGGGGCAATCTACAATGAGCAGTTCTTC. This chain joins TRBV4-1 and TRBJ2-1; 9 bases fit TRBD1. CDR3 length equals 15 residues. Germline V gives CDR1 MGHRA, CDR2 YSYEKL.